This T cell receptor (beta chain) is from a study of blood T cell repertoires in COVID-19. Study as a whole: Sample material is recorded as cDNA or gDNA derived from T cells, B-cell-depleted T cells, or PBMCs.

Measured with immunoSEQ multiplex PCR; TCRdb has only the in-frame clones, and not every one. In the table there are approximately 200,000 clones, roughly 91% of which are singletons. The table lists this clone with many counts. V trimming: 5 bases; J trimming: 1 base; junction bases outside the gene matches: 15. This CDR3 region has 18 residues. Germline CDR1 is SGHVS and CDR2 is FQNEAQ. Individuals aged roughly 18 to 95 years were recruited from 24 US areas. The J gene is TRBJ1-2, the V gene TRBV7-8, with 8 positions matching TRBD1. The specimen was PBMCs or T cells enriched from blood (not recorded which). This receptor was identified in a man aged 30 to 39 in a cohort exposed to, infected with or recovered from COVID-19 (not recorded which). CDR3 protein: CASSLGRRGDRRNYGYTF. The CDR3 nucleotides read TGTGCCAGCAGCCTAGGGAGGAGGGGGGACAGGCGTAACTATGGCTACACCTTC.